A selection of T cell receptor beta chains follows, all from one sample in a study of blood T cell dynamics during melanoma immunotherapy. Data came from immunoSEQ multiplex PCR; TCRdb stores just in-frame clones and leaves some out. The sample shows roughly 9,900 clones, about nine tenths of them seen only once. The sequences come from blood, collected from a patient treated with checkpoint blockade. Source of these receptors: a human donor with melanoma. CDR3s include the opening cysteine and the closing phenylalanine or tryptophan. The D gene is left open where the match is weak. Clone size appears in some rows only: once, few, many, or a class for an expanded clone.

j_call,v_call,d_call,clone_size,cdr3_aa,cdr3_nt
TRBJ2-3,TRBV7-2,.,.,CASSPTDTQYF,TGTGCCAGCAGCCCCACAGATACGCAGTATTTT
TRBJ1-1,TRBV25-1,TRBD1,.,CASSEYYTGGAFF,TGTGCCAGCAGTGAATACTATACAGGGGGAGCTTTCTTT
TRBJ1-2,TRBV2,.,.,CASSGTKANYGYTF,TGTGCCAGCAGTGGAACAAAAGCTAACTATGGCTACACCTTC
TRBJ2-2,TRBV7-2,TRBD2,.,CASSRLVGGTGELFF,TGTGCCAGCAGCCGATTGGTGGGGGGGACCGGGGAGCTGTTTTTT
TRBJ1-2,TRBV18,TRBD1,.,CASSPSGGYGYTF,TGTGCCAGCTCACCTTCAGGGGGGTATGGCTACACCTTC
TRBJ2-4,TRBV7-9,TRBD1,.,CASSLGTGSGTKNIQYF,TGTGCCAGCAGCCTAGGGACAGGGAGCGGTACCAAAAACATTCAGTACTTC
TRBJ2-5,TRBV7-2,TRBD2,once,CASSLQSGGAGETQYF,TGTGCCAGCAGCTTACAAAGCGGGGGGGCCGGAGAGACCCAGTACTTC
TRBJ2-1,TRBV6-5,.,.,CASSYSSAGKINEQFF,TGTGCCAGCAGTTACTCGTCGGCGGGAAAGATAAATGAGCAGTTCTTC
TRBJ1-1,TRBV2,TRBD1,.,CASSERGGQGNTEAFF,TGTGCCAGCAGTGAAAGGGGAGGACAGGGGAACACTGAAGCTTTCTTT
TRBJ2-6,TRBV6-5,.,few,CASSKDASGANVLTF,TGTGCCAGCAGTAAAGATGCTTCTGGGGCCAACGTCCTGACTTTC
TRBJ1-1,TRBV7-8,TRBD1,.,CASSPDRGSVTEAFF,TGTGCCAGCAGCCCAGACAGGGGGTCCGTAACTGAAGCTTTCTTT
TRBJ2-2,TRBV5-1,TRBD1,.,CASSLEDSGGTGGELFF,TGCGCCAGCAGCTTGGAAGACTCAGGGGGCACAGGCGGGGAGCTGTTTTTT
TRBJ1-1,TRBV7-8,TRBD1,.,CASRVGAGGLNTEAFF,TGTGCCAGCAGGGTGGGGGCAGGGGGCTTGAACACTGAAGCTTTCTTT
TRBJ1-5,TRBV9,.,.,CASSVGVGSQGQPQHF,TGTGCCAGCAGCGTAGGGGTCGGGAGCCAAGGGCAGCCCCAGCATTTT
TRBJ2-2,TRBV23-1,TRBD1,.,CASSQGDRENSNTGELFF,TGCGCCAGCAGTCAGGGGGACAGGGAGAACTCGAACACCGGGGAGCTGTTTTTT
TRBJ1-1,TRBV7-9,.,.,CASSLEGTGSEAFF,TGTGCCAGCAGCTTAGAGGGTACGGGGTCTGAAGCTTTCTTT
TRBJ1-6,TRBV7-2,.,.,CASSLRQGSNSPLHF,TGTGCCAGCAGCTTACGCCAGGGGTCTAATTCACCCCTCCACTTT
TRBJ2-7,TRBV27,.,.,CASSFGGPTSEQYF,TGTGCCAGCAGCTTCGGGGGCCCGACGTCCGAGCAGTACTTC
TRBJ2-5,TRBV11-2,TRBD1,.,CASSLVGGADETQYF,TGTGCCAGCAGCTTAGTAGGGGGCGCCGATGAGACCCAGTACTTC
TRBJ2-5,TRBV5-1,TRBD2,.,CASSFNKSGLAQETQYF,TGCGCCAGCAGCTTTAACAAATCGGGACTAGCACAAGAGACCCAGTACTTC
TRBJ1-1,TRBV5-1,.,.,CASSSSGGAIEAFF,TGCGCCAGCAGCTCGAGTGGGGGGGCGATTGAAGCTTTCTTT
TRBJ1-2,TRBV29-1,.,.,CSVGDTAENTF,TGCAGCGTTGGCGACACCGCGGAGAACACCTTC
TRBJ2-2,TRBV7-9,TRBD2,.,CASSPLAVANTGELFF,TGTGCCAGCAGCCCTCTAGCGGTCGCGAACACCGGGGAGCTGTTTTTT
TRBJ2-3,TRBV12-5,TRBD2,.,CASATGTSDTDTQYF,TGTGCTAGTGCCACCGGGACTAGTGACACAGATACGCAGTATTTT
TRBJ1-1,TRBV5-8,TRBD1,.,CASSPGTDPEAFF,TGTGCCAGCAGCCCCGGGACAGACCCTGAAGCTTTCTTT
TRBJ2-3,TRBV4-3,TRBD2,.,CASSQDLRGGRDTQYF,TGCGCCAGCAGCCAAGATTTGCGGGGGGGAAGAGATACGCAGTATTTT
TRBJ2-2,TRBV5-1,TRBD2,.,CASSFRVAGGTNTGELFF,TGCGCCAGCAGCTTTCGGGTCGCGGGGGGGACGAACACCGGGGAGCTGTTTTTT
TRBJ1-6,TRBV14,TRBD1,.,CASSQGRGSSPLHF,TGTGCCAGCAGCCAGGGCAGGGGGAGTTCACCCCTCCACTTT
TRBJ2-3,TRBV19,TRBD2,.,CASSIDPAAGGTDTQYF,TGTGCCAGTAGTATAGATCCCGCAGCGGGGGGCACAGATACGCAGTATTTT
TRBJ2-4,TRBV6-4,.,.,CASSDVQGGNIQYF,TGTGCCAGCAGTGACGTACAGGGAGGAAACATTCAGTACTTC
TRBJ1-5,TRBV19,.,once,CASSGVGGNQPQHF,TGTGCCAGTAGTGGGGTCGGGGGCAATCAGCCCCAGCATTTT
TRBJ1-1,TRBV2,.,.,CASSTRAGTTRNTEAFF,TGTGCCAGCAGTACCCGGGCGGGCACCACAAGGAACACTGAAGCTTTCTTT
TRBJ1-5,TRBV19,TRBD1,.,CASTRTGGLGNQPQHF,TGTGCCAGTACTCGGACAGGGGGTTTGGGCAATCAGCCCCAGCATTTT
TRBJ1-2,TRBV15,.,.,CATSTLNTLYGYTF,TGTGCCACCAGCACCCTTAATACTCTTTATGGCTACACCTTC
TRBJ1-5,TRBV6-1,.,.,CASTQAFEPQHF,TGTGCCAGCACCCAGGCCTTTGAACCCCAGCATTTT
TRBJ1-4,TRBV10-3,.,.,CAIRREPNEKLFF,TGTGCCATCAGGCGGGAGCCTAATGAAAAACTGTTTTTT
TRBJ2-7,TRBV5-6,.,.,CASSLATGPLLAEQYF,TGTGCCAGCAGCTTGGCTACGGGGCCCCTTCTTGCCGAGCAGTACTTC
TRBJ1-4,TRBV10-1,TRBD1,.,CASSDERTGCEKLFF,TGCGCCAGCAGTGATGAGAGGACAGGGTGTGAAAAACTGTTTTTT
TRBJ1-5,TRBV6-5,.,.,CASSYSLSNQPQHF,TGTGCCAGCAGTTACTCGCTTAGCAATCAGCCCCAGCATTTT
TRBJ1-2,TRBV10-3,.,once,CAISEAGSYGYTF,TGTGCCATCAGTGAGGCAGGGAGCTATGGCTACACCTTC
TRBJ2-6,TRBV5-8,TRBD2,.,CASSPGRSGANVLTF,TGTGCCAGCAGCCCCGGGAGGTCTGGGGCCAACGTCCTGACTTTC
TRBJ2-7,TRBV5-1,TRBD2,.,CASSLDGGGIYEQYF,TGCGCCAGCAGCTTGGATGGCGGGGGTATCTACGAGCAGTACTTC
TRBJ1-1,TRBV18,.,few,CASSPGGPTEAFF,TGTGCCAGCTCACCAGGGGGCCCCACTGAAGCTTTCTTT
TRBJ1-5,TRBV5-4,TRBD1,.,CASSFGPGTGNNQPQHF,TGTGCCAGCAGCTTTGGTCCTGGGACAGGGAATAACCAGCCCCAGCATTTT
TRBJ2-2,TRBV19,.,.,CASSIYGGTGELFF,TGTGCCAGTAGTATATATGGGGGCACCGGGGAGCTGTTTTTT
TRBJ2-1,TRBV5-6,.,.,CASRTGLGTGNEQFF,TGTGCCAGCAGGACAGGTCTAGGAACGGGCAATGAGCAGTTCTTC
TRBJ1-6,TRBV7-8,.,.,CASSPGDSDYSPLHF,TGTGCCAGCAGCCCGGGAGATTCCGACTATTCACCCCTCCACTTT
TRBJ2-3,TRBV5-1,.,.,CASSPVEGTDTQYF,TGCGCCAGCAGCCCGGTAGAGGGCACAGATACGCAGTATTTT
TRBJ2-3,TRBV7-2,TRBD2,.,CASSLTSGGPSTDTQYF,TGTGCCAGCAGCTTAACTAGCGGGGGGCCCAGCACAGATACGCAGTATTTT
TRBJ2-3,TRBV7-2,.,.,CASSLIFSRVGANTQYF,TGTGCCAGCAGCTTAATCTTCTCTCGGGTTGGGGCAAATACGCAGTATTTT
TRBJ1-2,TRBV7-2,TRBD1,.,CASSSSGTGGGDTF,TGTGCCAGCAGCTCCTCCGGGACAGGGGGCGGGGACACCTTC
TRBJ2-3,TRBV7-2,.,.,CASSLGSVQADTQYF,TGTGCCAGCAGCTTAGGGTCAGTTCAGGCAGATACGCAGTATTTT
TRBJ1-1,TRBV7-2,.,.,CASSLGGGRLNTEAFF,TGTGCCAGCAGCTTAGGCGGCGGGCGGTTGAACACTGAAGCTTTCTTT
TRBJ1-2,TRBV7-9,TRBD1,few,CASSPTGSNYGYTF,TGTGCCAGCAGCCCGACAGGGTCTAACTATGGCTACACCTTC
TRBJ2-1,TRBV12-5,TRBD1,.,CASGLVQGAIF,TGTGCTAGTGGTTTGGTACAGGGGGCGATCTTC
TRBJ2-7,TRBV7-2,TRBD1,.,CASSLSRGRRYEQYF,TGTGCCAGCAGCCTTTCCAGGGGGCGACGTTACGAGCAGTACTTC
TRBJ1-5,TRBV19,TRBD1,.,CASSIGTGRPYQPQHF,TGTGCCAGTAGTATAGGGACAGGGAGGCCCTATCAGCCCCAGCATTTT
TRBJ2-5,TRBV6-5,.,.,CASSYGVGQETQYF,TGTGCCAGCAGTTACGGCGTCGGCCAAGAGACCCAGTACTTC
TRBJ2-3,TRBV29-1,TRBD1,.,CSVESGTGIDTQYF,TGCAGCGTTGAATCAGGGACAGGGATAGATACGCAGTATTTT